This T cell receptor beta chain is drawn from a study of T-cell memory formation after mild COVID-19. Whole-study context: Largely, TCR clusters stayed within a single donor.

V was shortened by 0 bases and J by 9 bases, with 15 bases between the two germline ends. CDR3 length: 15 residues. Germline V lookup: CDR1 SEHNR, CDR2 FQNEAQ (reference sequence). After 5'RACE with constant-segment primers, TCR alpha and TCR beta cDNA libraries carrying sample barcodes and UMIs were obtained. TCRdb recomputed calls from the 5' RACE reads with MiXCR, one row per CDR3 protein. This table has 550,000 to 600,000 distinct CDR3 sequences, around 16% appearing once. Sequencing was done on a sample of PBMCs or a T cell subset sorted from them (not recorded which). The sequence was obtained from an adult woman who had mild COVID-19 (a few samples of this study predate the infection). Cell type and time point are not known. The chain combines TRBV7-9 with TRBJ2-1; no firm D call. The CDR3 sequence: CASSLAAVSIGEQFF. The CDR3 nucleotides are TGTGCCAGCAGCTTAGCCGCAGTCTCGATCGGTGAGCAGTTCTTC.